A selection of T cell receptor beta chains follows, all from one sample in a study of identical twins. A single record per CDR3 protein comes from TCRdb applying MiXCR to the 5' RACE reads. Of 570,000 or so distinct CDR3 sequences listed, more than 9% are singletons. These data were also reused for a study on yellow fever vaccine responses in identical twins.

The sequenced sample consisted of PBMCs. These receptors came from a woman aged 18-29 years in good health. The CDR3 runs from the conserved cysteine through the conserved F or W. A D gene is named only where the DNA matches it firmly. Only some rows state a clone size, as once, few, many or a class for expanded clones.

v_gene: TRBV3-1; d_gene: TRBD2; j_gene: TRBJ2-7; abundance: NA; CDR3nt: TGTGCCAGCAGAATGACTAGCGGGAGGGCCCAGAACGAGCAGTACTTC; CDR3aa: CASRMTSGRAQNEQYF
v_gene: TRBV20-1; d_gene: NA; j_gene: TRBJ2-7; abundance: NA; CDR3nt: TGCAGTGCTCCACCACAGGGAACGAGCTCCTACGAGCAGTACTTC; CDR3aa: CSAPPQGTSSYEQYF
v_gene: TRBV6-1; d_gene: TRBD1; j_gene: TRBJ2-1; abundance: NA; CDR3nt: TGTGCCGCCAGGATGGGGACAGCCTCCTACAATGAGCAGTTCTTC; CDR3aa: CAARMGTASYNEQFF
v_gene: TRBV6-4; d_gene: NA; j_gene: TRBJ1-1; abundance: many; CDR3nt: TGTGCCAGCAGTGCCTGGAGTTACACTGAAGCTTTCTTT; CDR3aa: CASSAWSYTEAFF
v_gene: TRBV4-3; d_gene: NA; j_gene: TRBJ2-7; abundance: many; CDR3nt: TGCGCCAGCAGCCAAGAGACGGGGAGCTCCTACGAGCAGTACTTC; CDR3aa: CASSQETGSSYEQYF
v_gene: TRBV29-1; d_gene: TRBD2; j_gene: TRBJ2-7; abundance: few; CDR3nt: TGCAGCGCCTACGTACTAGCGGGGGTCTCCTACGAGCAGTACTTC; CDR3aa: CSAYVLAGVSYEQYF
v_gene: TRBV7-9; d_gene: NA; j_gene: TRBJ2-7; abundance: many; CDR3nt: TGTGCCAGCAGCTTAGTGTCGGCAGGGAGATACGAGCAGTACTTC; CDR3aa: CASSLVSAGRYEQYF
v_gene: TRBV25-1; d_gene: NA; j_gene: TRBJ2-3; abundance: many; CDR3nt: TGTGCCAGCAGTGAATTGGGGGGAATCACAGATACGCAGTATTTT; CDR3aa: CASSELGGITDTQYF
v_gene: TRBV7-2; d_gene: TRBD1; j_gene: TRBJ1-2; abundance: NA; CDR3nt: TGTGCCAGCAGCTCAACAGGGGCTCGCGGCTACACCTTC; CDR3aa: CASSSTGARGYTF
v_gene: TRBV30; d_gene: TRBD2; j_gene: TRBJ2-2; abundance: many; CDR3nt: TGTGCCTGGAGTAGGGGACTAGCCCAAGCGAACACCGGGGAGCTGTTTTTT; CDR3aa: CAWSRGLAQANTGELFF
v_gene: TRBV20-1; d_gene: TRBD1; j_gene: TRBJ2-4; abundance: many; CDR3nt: TGCAGTGCTAGAGACCGGGACAGACAAAACATTCAGTACTTC; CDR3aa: CSARDRDRQNIQYF
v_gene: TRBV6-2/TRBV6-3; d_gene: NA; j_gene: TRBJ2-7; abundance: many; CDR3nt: TGTGCCAGCAGTTACGGGGCAGTCCTTCCCTACGAGCAGTACTTC; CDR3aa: CASSYGAVLPYEQYF
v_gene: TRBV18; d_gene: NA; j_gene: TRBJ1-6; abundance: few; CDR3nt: TGTGCCAGCTCACCACGACGGGTCTATAATTCACCCCTCCACTTT; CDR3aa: CASSPRRVYNSPLHF
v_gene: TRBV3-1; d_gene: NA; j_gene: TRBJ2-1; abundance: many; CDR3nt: TGTGCCAGCAGCCAGCGAGGGGACCATGAGCAGTTCTTC; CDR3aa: CASSQRGDHEQFF
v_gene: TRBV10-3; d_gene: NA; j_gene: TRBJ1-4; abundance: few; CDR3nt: TGTGCCATCAGTGAGGACCGGTCCACTAATGAAAAACTGTTTTTT; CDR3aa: CAISEDRSTNEKLFF
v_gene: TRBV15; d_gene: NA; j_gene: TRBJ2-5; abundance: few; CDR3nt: TGTGCCACCAGCGGGGGGCGGGGAGAGACCCAGTACTTC; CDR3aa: CATSGGRGETQYF
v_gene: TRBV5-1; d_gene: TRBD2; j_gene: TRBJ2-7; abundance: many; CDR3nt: TGCGCCAGCAGCTCAATGACTAGCGGAGGCCCCTACGAGCAGTACTTC; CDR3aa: CASSSMTSGGPYEQYF
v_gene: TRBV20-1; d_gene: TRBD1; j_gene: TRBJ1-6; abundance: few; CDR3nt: TGCAGTGCTAGGACAGGGAGCGCCTATAATTCACCCCTCCACTTT; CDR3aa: CSARTGSAYNSPLHF
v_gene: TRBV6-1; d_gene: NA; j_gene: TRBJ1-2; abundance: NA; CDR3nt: TGTGCCAGCGCGGTGGTAGCTAACTATGGCTACACCTTC; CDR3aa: CASAVVANYGYTF
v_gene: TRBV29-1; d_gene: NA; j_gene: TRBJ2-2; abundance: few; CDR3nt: TGCAGCGTACAGCTGGGGGGGGAGCTGTTTTTT; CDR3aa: CSVQLGGELFF
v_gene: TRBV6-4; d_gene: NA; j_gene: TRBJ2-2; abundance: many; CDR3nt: TGTGCCAGCAGTGACTCACTAGACACCGGGGAGCTGTTTTTT; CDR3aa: CASSDSLDTGELFF
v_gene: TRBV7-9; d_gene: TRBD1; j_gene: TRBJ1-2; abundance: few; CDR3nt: TGTGCCAGCAGCAGGGACAGGGATGGCTACACCTTC; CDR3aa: CASSRDRDGYTF
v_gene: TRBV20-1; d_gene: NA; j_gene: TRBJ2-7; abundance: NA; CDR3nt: TGCAGTGCTAGAGATATGGGGGGGCTCGAGCAGTACTTC; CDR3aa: CSARDMGGLEQYF
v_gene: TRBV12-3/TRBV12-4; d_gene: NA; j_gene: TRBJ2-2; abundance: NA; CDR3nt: TGTGCCAGCAGTCCGCCCTTTACAGCCGGGGAGCTGTTTTTT; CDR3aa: CASSPPFTAGELFF
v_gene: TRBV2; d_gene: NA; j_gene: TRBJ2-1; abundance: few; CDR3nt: TGTGCCAGCGGGCTGGGGACCCCTGCCGATGAGCAGTTCTTC; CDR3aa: CASGLGTPADEQFF
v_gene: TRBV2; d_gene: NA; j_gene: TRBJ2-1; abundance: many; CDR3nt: TGTGCCAGCAGCATTTTTAGGTCGGGGGATGAGCAGTTCTTC; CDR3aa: CASSIFRSGDEQFF
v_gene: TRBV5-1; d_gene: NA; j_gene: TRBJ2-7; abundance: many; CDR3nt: TGCGCCAGCAGCTTGGCGGGTCGGTCCGAGCAGTACTTC; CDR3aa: CASSLAGRSEQYF
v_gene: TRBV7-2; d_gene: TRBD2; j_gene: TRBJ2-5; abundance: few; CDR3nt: TGTGCCAGCAGCTTAGGGTGGGCTAGCGGGGGGAAAGAGACCCAGTACTTC; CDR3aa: CASSLGWASGGKETQYF